One sample yielded the 11 T cell receptor beta chains listed below, sequenced in a study of blood T cell repertoires in COVID-19. Clones were sequenced by immunoSEQ multiplex PCR, and TCRdb holds only the in-frame ones, with some missing. The repertoire holds about 170,000 clones, with 82% as singletons. Material: peripheral blood. The receptors derive from a woman of 80 years or more with active or convalescent COVID-19.

V gene TRBV19 combines with J gene TRBJ2-2; D gene unclear. Between the trimmed V and J ends, which lost 5 bases and 0 bases, there was a span of 10 bases. CDR1 is LNHDA, CDR2 SQIVND, per germline (reference sequence). The CDR3 is 15 amino acids. Here the CDR3 reads CASSGTRPNTGELFF. CDR3 in DNA: TGTGCCAGTAGTGGTACTCGCCCGAACACCGGGGAGCTGTTTTTT.

The chain links TRBV2 to TRBJ1-1, with D perhaps TRBD1 (6 bases). The CDR3 length is 13 residues. Germline CDR1 SNHLY, CDR2 FYNNEI. Between the trimmed V and J ends, which lost 8 bases and 0 bases, there was a span of 10 bases. The CDR3 bases are TGTGCCAGCTACAGGGACATGAACACTGAAGCTTTCTTT. Translated: CASYRDMNTEAFF.

The chain uses TRBV28 and TRBJ1-1, with 8 bases fitting TRBD1. Trimming cost V 5 bases and J 9 bases; bases outside gene matches: 20. CDR1 and CDR2 from the germline V gene are MDHEN and SYDVKM. The CDR3 sequence is 17 residues long. CDR3 DNA sequence: TGTGCCAGCAGTACCAAACATCGACCGGGACAGGTGTCTCAAGCTTTCTTT. This codes for CASSTKHRPGQVSQAFF. Full variable domain (missing parts from reference TRBV28 and TRBJ1-1): DVKVTQSSRYLVKRTGEKVFLECVQDMDHENMFWYRQDPGLGLRLIYFSYDVKMKEKGDIPEGYSVSREKKERFSLILESASTNQTSMYLCASSTKHRPGQVSQAFFGQGTRLTVV.

V gene TRBV6-1 combines with J gene TRBJ1-6; 7 nucleotides match TRBD1. The V gene end was trimmed by 2 bases and the J gene end by 10 bases; junction bases not matched to a gene: 17. The CDR3 sequence is 18 residues long. Germline V gene sequence: CDR1 MNHNS, CDR2 SASEGT. CDR3 bases: TGTGCCAGCAGTGAATCGAGGGACAGCCATATAGGTTTATCACCCCTCCACTTT. This translates into CASSESRDSHIGLSPLHF.

This clone was observed once. The CDR3 bases are TGTGCCAGCAGCTTAGTGGCGGATAGCAATCAGCCCCAGCATTTT. Encoded protein: CASSLVADSNQPQHF. This chain links TRBV7-2 with TRBJ1-5; D is undetermined. This CDR3 comprises 15 residues. Germline CDR1 SGHTA, CDR2 FQGNSA. V dropped 1 base and J dropped 0 bases, with 7 bases sitting between them. Full variable domain (rest looked up from reference TRBV7-2 and TRBJ1-5): GAGVSQSPSNKVTEKGKDVELRCDPISGHTALYWYRQSLGQGLEFLIYFQGNSAPDKSGLPSDRFSAERTGGSVSTLTIQRTQQEDSAVYLCASSLVADSNQPQHFGDGTRLSIL.

CDR3 in DNA: TGCACCAGCAGCCCGGGACTAGCGACCTACGAGCAGTACTTC. Residues: CTSSPGLATYEQYF. The chain employs TRBV1 and TRBJ2-7; the D call in the table, TRBD2, was not verified against the DNA. TRBV1 is labeled a pseudogene. The CDR3 length is 14 residues.

The J gene is TRBJ2-7, the V gene TRBV3-1 (or the pseudogene TRBV3-2); TRBD2 matches at 7 bases. CDR3 length equals 13 residues. CDR1 and CDR2 (germline): LGHDT, YNNKEL (reference sequence). The J segment lost 9 bases and the V segment lost 1 base, leaving 6 bases of the junction unmatched. CDR3 in DNA: TGTGCCAGCAGCCAAGTAGCCGGCGGGGGGCAGTACTTC. This encodes CASSQVAGGGQYF.

The table lists this clone with a count of one. The chain joins TRBV28 to TRBJ1-5; 8 bases are shared with TRBD1. CDR1 and CDR2 (germline): MDHEN, SYDVKM. V lost 6 bases and J lost 4; bases outside the gene matches: 11. The length of the CDR3 is 16 residues. The CDR3 sequence: CASSGGPGGGNQPQHF. DNA for the CDR3: TGTGCCAGCAGCGGAGGTCCAGGGGGCGGAAATCAGCCCCAGCATTTT.

This clone was found a few times. The chain employs TRBV4-1 and TRBJ1-2; TRBD1 aligns across 7 bases. Germline trimming cut 4 bases from V and 2 bases from J; bases unmatched to any gene: 13. This CDR3 has 17 amino acids. In germline, CDR1 is MGHRA, CDR2 YSYEKL. The CDR3 loop is CASSPSILGQRNYGYTF. The CDR3, as DNA: TGCGCCAGCAGCCCCAGTATTTTGGGACAGAGAAACTATGGCTACACCTTC.

The chain is built from TRBV10-3 and TRBJ2-5; 7 positions agree with TRBD1. Germline CDR1 ENHRY, CDR2 SYGVKD. The CDR3 contains 16 residues. V lost 3 bases, J lost 0 bases, and 7 bases stayed unmatched. The CDR3 DNA sequence: TGTGCCATCAGTGACTCGGACAGGAAGTACCAAGAGACCCAGTACTTC. Translated: CAISDSDRKYQETQYF.

Worth noting for this clone: Other DNA sequences from this sample encode an identical CDR3 as well. V and J are TRBV27 and TRBJ1-1; a possible D gene is TRBD1 (5 bases). CDR3 length: 13 amino acids. The V end was cut by 0 bases, the J end by 4 bases, with 6 bases between. The germline V gene has CDR1 MNHEY and CDR2 SMNVEV (reference sequence). CDR3 protein: CASSLSGGTEAFF. The CDR3 DNA sequence: TGTGCCAGCAGTTTATCGGGGGGCACTGAAGCTTTCTTT.